These 25 T cell receptor beta chains came from one sample sequenced in a study of spatial heterogeneity in lung cancer. As to time point: sample taken at primary tumor resection. The authors sequenced whole RNA from tumor, nontumor lung or frozen PBMC without sorting. TCRdb called the 5' RACE reads again in MiXCR, with one record for every CDR3 protein. Of 82,000 or so distinct CDR3 sequences in the sample, 10% to 15% were seen once. Sample: PBMCs, taken at surgery. Receptors originate from a male donor with early-stage non-small cell lung cancer.

This clonotype has a handful of counts. V and J are TRBV28 and TRBJ2-4, with unresolved D. The V end was cut by 2 bases, the J end by 0 bases, with 5 bases between. CDR3 length equals 14 residues. CDR1 MDHEN and CDR2 SYDVKM come from the germline V gene. The CDR3 region is CASSLRLAKNIQYF. The CDR3 nucleotides are TGTGCCAGCAGTTTAAGGCTAGCCAAAAACATTCAGTACTTC.

V usage is TRBV11-2 and J usage is TRBJ2-7; D gene ambiguous. The germline gives CDR1 SGHAT, CDR2 FQNNGV. The CDR3 spans 14 residues. V was cut by 8 bases and J by 7 bases, with 21 bases left in between. CDR3: CASSQGLSSREQYF. The CDR3 coding sequence is TGTGCCAGCTCCCAAGGTCTATCTTCGCGGGAGCAGTACTTC.

The rearrangement uses TRBV11-3 and TRBJ1-1; D unresolved. The V and J ends lost 1 base and 4 bases respectively, with 4 bases between them. Germline CDR1 is SGHNT and CDR2 is YENEEA. The CDR3 sequence is 12 residues long. CDR3 nucleotide sequence: TGTGCCAGCAGCTTAGGTACCACTGAAGCTTTCTTT. Translated: CASSLGTTEAFF.

The V gene is TRBV5-1, the J gene TRBJ2-7; a possible D gene is TRBD1 (6 bases). Trimming pared 0 bases from V and 5 bases from J, leaving 12 bases between. Per the germline V gene, CDR1 is SGHRS and CDR2 is YFSETQ. The CDR3 extends over 14 amino acids. The CDR3 nucleotides read TGCGCCAGCAGCTTGGAGGGCAGGGGCGACGAGCAGTACTTC. This translates into CASSLEGRGDEQYF.

This clonotype was observed a few times. V usage is TRBV4-2 and J usage is TRBJ2-7, with 12 bases matching TRBD2. Germline V CDR1 and CDR2: LGHNA, YNFKEQ. With 0 bases clipped from V and 4 bases from J, the junction kept 1 base outside the gene matches. The CDR3 is made up of 15 amino acids. CDR3 loop: CASSQETSGSYEQYF. As DNA, the CDR3 is TGTGCCAGCAGCCAAGAGACTAGCGGGAGTTACGAGCAGTACTTC.

V gene TRBV4-1 combines with J gene TRBJ2-5; unclear D gene. This CDR3 is 13 amino acids long. V shed 5 bases and J shed 2 bases, with 9 bases lying between them. Germline V CDR1 and CDR2: MGHRA, YSYEKL. The CDR3 sequence is CASSVAVQETQYF. CDR3 bases: TGCGCCAGCAGCGTGGCAGTGCAAGAGACCCAGTACTTC.

The CDR3 reads CASSQGRGRAVETQYF. The CDR3 region has the DNA TGTGCCAGCAGCCAAGGGCGCGGGAGGGCCGTTGAGACCCAGTACTTC. The chain combines TRBV7-2 with TRBJ2-5; 9 bases are a match to TRBD2. Trimming at V came to 5 bases and at J to 5 bases, leaving 12 bases not matched to a gene. CDR3 length: 16 residues. The germline CDR1 and CDR2 sequences are SGHTA and FQGNSA.

V gene TRBV29-1 combines with J gene TRBJ2-1; D is undetermined. Trimming took off 6 bases at V and 7 bases at J, with 7 bases between the two ends. The length of the CDR3 is 10 residues. CDR1 SQVTM and CDR2 ANQGSEA come from the germline V gene. Here the CDR3 reads CSVNSNEQFF. The DNA for the CDR3 is TGCAGCGTCAATTCAAATGAGCAGTTCTTC.

This clonotype was detected ten times or more. V gene TRBV2 combines with J gene TRBJ2-1, with D tentatively TRBD2 (5 bases). The CDR3 is 12 residues long. Trimming cost V 5 bases and J 8 bases, with 10 bases left between them. CDR1 SNHLY and CDR2 FYNNEI come from the germline V gene. CDR3 in DNA: TGTGCCAGCAGTCCTCTGAGGGATGAGCAGTTCTTC. Encoded protein: CASSPLRDEQFF.

This clonotype was found a few times. This chain joins TRBV2 and TRBJ2-1; 8 bases align to TRBD2. V shed 2 bases, J shed 8 bases, and the junction held 14 bases outside the gene matches. The CDR3 is 17 residues long. Looked up from germline, CDR1 is SNHLY and CDR2 is FYNNEI. The CDR3 reads CASSEFRSGGFSDEQFF. The CDR3 coding sequence is TGTGCCAGCAGTGAATTTCGTTCGGGGGGGTTTTCGGATGAGCAGTTCTTC. Full variable domain (remainder filled in from reference TRBV2 and TRBJ2-1): EPEVTQTPSHQVTQMGQEVILRCVPISNHLYFYWYRQILGQKVEFLVSFYNNEISEKSEIFDDQFSVERPDGSNFTLKIRSTKLEDSAMYFCASSEFRSGGFSDEQFFGPGTRLTVL.

This clonotype was counted between two and nine times. This chain links TRBV6-5 with TRBJ1-2; tentative D call: TRBD1 (5 bases). Germline V gene data show CDR1 as MNHEY and CDR2 as SVGAGI. Trimming left V 4 bases short and J 8 bases short, with 11 bases between. This CDR3 contains 12 residues. The CDR3 DNA reads TGTGCCAGCAGTTCCGGGACGAAAGGCTACACCTTC. As protein: CASSSGTKGYTF.

This clonotype occurred a few times. This rearrangement joins TRBV2 to TRBJ2-5; D unclear. The V end was cut by 0 bases, the J end by 4 bases, with 9 bases between. CDR3 length: 14 residues. In germline, CDR1 is SNHLY, CDR2 FYNNEI. The CDR3 loop is CASSEATSGETQYF. CDR3 nucleotides: TGTGCCAGCAGTGAAGCGACGTCAGGAGAGACCCAGTACTTC.

This clonotype has more than one count but fewer than ten. The V gene is TRBV27, the J gene TRBJ2-7, with D perhaps given as TRBD1 or TRBD2 (5 bases each). The V end lost 3 bases, the J end lost 2 bases, and 11 bases lay between the germline ends. CDR1 and CDR2 (germline): MNHEY, SMNVEV (reference sequence). The CDR3 has 14 amino acids. As DNA, the CDR3 is TGTGCCAGCAGTTTCGGGGCCAGTACCTACGAGCAGTACTTC. Translated, it gives CASSFGASTYEQYF.

This clonotype was recorded a few times. The chain combines TRBV7-3 with TRBJ2-1; 9 nucleotides agree with TRBD1. This CDR3 has 13 amino acids. Germline trimming cut 4 bases from V and 6 bases from J; bases unmatched to any gene: 1. Germline CDR1 is SGHTA and CDR2 is FQGTGA. CDR3 coding DNA: TGTGCCAGCAGCTCACAGGGGGCCAATGAGCAGTTCTTC. This translates into CASSSQGANEQFF.

This clonotype was observed a handful of times. The chain employs TRBV5-1 and TRBJ2-2; 7 nucleotides agree with TRBD2. V shed 4 bases, J shed 6 bases, and the junction held 9 bases outside the gene matches. Germline CDR1 reads SGHRS; CDR2 reads YFSETQ. The CDR3 loop spans 15 amino acids. The chain's CDR3 is CASSPGGGEAGELFF. In DNA, the CDR3 is TGCGCCAGCAGCCCTGGCGGGGGAGAGGCCGGGGAGCTGTTTTTT.

This clonotype appeared a few times. V gene TRBV2 combines with J gene TRBJ2-5; D uncertain. The CDR3 runs to 11 residues. The germline V gene encodes CDR1 SNHLY and CDR2 FYNNEI. The germline V and J ends were trimmed by 1 base and 3 bases, with 0 bases remaining between them. CDR3 nucleotides: TGTGCCAGCAGTGAAGAAGAGACCCAGTACTTC. It translates to CASSEEETQYF.

V is TRBV5-1 and J is TRBJ1-6, with D unresolved. This CDR3 is built from 13 residues. The ends were cut back, 5 bases at V and 0 bases at J, with 3 bases in the middle. Germline CDR1 reads SGHRS; CDR2 reads YFSETQ. DNA for the CDR3: TGCGCCAGCAGAAACTCCTATAATTCACCCCTCCACTTT. This gives the protein CASRNSYNSPLHF.

A few counts support this clonotype. J is TRBJ1-1 and V is TRBV30; TRBD1 is a possible D gene (6 bases). The CDR3 is 15 residues long. The germline V gene has CDR1 GTSNPN and CDR2 SVGIG (reference sequence). The germline V and J ends were trimmed by 0 bases and 2 bases, with 13 bases remaining between them. CDR3 nucleotide sequence: TGTGCCTGGAGTGTCTTGACAGGAAGAAACACTGAAGCTTTCTTT. This codes for CAWSVLTGRNTEAFF. Using reference TRBV30 and TRBJ1-1 for the parts outside the CDR3, the full variable domain is SQTIHQWPATLVQPVGSPLSLECTVEGTSNPNLYWYRQAAGRGLQLLFYSVGIGQISSEVPQNLSASRPQDRQFILSSKKLLLSDSGFYLCAWSVLTGRNTEAFFGQGTRLTVV.

This clonotype came up many times. This sequence joins TRBV29-1 and TRBJ2-7; D could derive from TRBD1 or TRBD2 (6 bases each). The CDR3 is made up of 12 amino acids. Germline CDR1 is SQVTM and CDR2 is ANQGSEA. V was cut by 6 bases and J by 6 bases, with 15 bases left in between. The CDR3, as DNA: TGCAGCGTGGGCCCGGGGGCCGGCGAGCAGTACTTC. Translating it yields CSVGPGAGEQYF.

The chain has TRBV18 and TRBJ2-3; 9 bases align to TRBD2. Germline V gene sequence: CDR1 KGHSH, CDR2 LQKENI. V lost 0 bases, J lost 4 bases, and 17 bases stayed unmatched. This CDR3 is built from 20 residues. As DNA, the CDR3 is TGTGCCAGCTCACCACCGACTGGGGTAGCGGGAGCATTTTTCGCAGATACGCAGTATTTT. Its protein is CASSPPTGVAGAFFADTQYF.

The V gene is TRBV7-3, the J gene TRBJ2-1, with D possibly TRBD2 on 6 matching bases. The ends were cut back, 0 bases at V and 0 bases at J, with 9 bases in the middle. CDR3 size: 16 residues. Germline V CDR1 and CDR2: SGHTA, FQGTGA. CDR3 in DNA: TGTGCCAGCAGCTTAACGGGGGAGGTCTCCTACAATGAGCAGTTCTTC. Amino acids: CASSLTGEVSYNEQFF.

This chain joins TRBV4-2 and TRBJ2-7; 8 bases are shared with TRBD2. Trimming removed 5 bases from V and 6 bases from J; junction bases left unmatched: 12. The CDR3 is 15 amino acids. The V gene's germline CDR1 is LGHNA and CDR2 YNFKEQ. This chain's CDR3 is CASSSPLTGGPEQYF. The CDR3 region has the DNA TGTGCCAGCAGCAGCCCCTTAACGGGAGGGCCCGAGCAGTACTTC.

The chain carries TRBV27 and TRBJ2-2, with D maybe TRBD2 (5 bases). This CDR3 region has 18 residues. Between the trimmed V and J ends, which lost 5 bases and 0 bases, there was a span of 19 bases. CDR1 is MNHEY and CDR2 is SMNVEV in the germline V gene (reference sequence). The CDR3 region is CASSPIPRGKTNTGELFF. CDR3 nucleotides: TGTGCCAGCAGTCCAATTCCACGGGGTAAAACGAACACCGGGGAGCTGTTTTTT.

This clonotype came up a few times. The chain links TRBV12-3 or TRBV12-4 to TRBJ2-7; perhaps TRBD2 as D (6 bases). The CDR3 is made up of 15 amino acids. The V end was cut by 3 bases, the J end by 4 bases, with 16 bases between. CDR3 sequence (DNA): TGTGCCAGCAGTTTCTCCGGGGGAGCCGCTTACGAGCAGTACTTC. Protein sequence: CASSFSGGAAYEQYF.

This clonotype has ten or more counts. This rearrangement joins TRBV20-1 to TRBJ2-2; 8 nucleotides match TRBD2. J gave up 0 bases and V 6 bases, and 6 bases lay outside the gene matches. CDR3 length equals 15 residues. Germline V gene lookup returns CDR1 DFQATT and CDR2 SNEGSKA (reference sequence). CDR3: CSAQPAGANTGELFF. CDR3 DNA: TGCAGTGCCCAACCAGCGGGGGCGAACACCGGGGAGCTGTTTTTT.